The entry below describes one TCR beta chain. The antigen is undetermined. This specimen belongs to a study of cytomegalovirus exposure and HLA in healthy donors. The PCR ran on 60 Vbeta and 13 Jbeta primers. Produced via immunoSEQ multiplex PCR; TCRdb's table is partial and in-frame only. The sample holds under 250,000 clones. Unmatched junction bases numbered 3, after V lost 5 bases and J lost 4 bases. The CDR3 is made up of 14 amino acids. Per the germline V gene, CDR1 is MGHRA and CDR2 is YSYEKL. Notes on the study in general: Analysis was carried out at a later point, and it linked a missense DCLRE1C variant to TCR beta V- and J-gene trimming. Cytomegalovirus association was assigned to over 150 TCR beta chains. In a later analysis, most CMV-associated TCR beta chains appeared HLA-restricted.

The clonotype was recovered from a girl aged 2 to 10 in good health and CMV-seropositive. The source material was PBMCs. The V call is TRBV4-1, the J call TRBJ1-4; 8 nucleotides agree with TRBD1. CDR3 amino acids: CASSSGGRNEKLFF. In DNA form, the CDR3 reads TGCGCCAGCAGCTCAGGGGGCCGTAATGAAAAACTGTTTTTT.